This entry lists 8 T cell receptor beta chains sequenced from one sample in a study of blood T cell repertoires in COVID-19. Method: immunoSEQ multiplex PCR; TCRdb's copy keeps in-frame clones and lacks some. The sample holds 200,000 to 250,000 clones, roughly four fifths seen once. The sequencing input was PBMCs or T cells enriched from blood (not recorded which). The receptor set was obtained from a man aged 35 to 55 who had recovered from COVID-19.

The rearrangement joins TRBV28 to TRBJ2-3; 7 nucleotides align to TRBD2. CDR3 length equals 15 residues. Germline assignment: CDR1 MDHEN and CDR2 SYDVKM. After removal of 11 bases from V and 0 bases from J, the junction contained 11 bases not matched to a gene. The CDR3 region is CASRGTTTSTDTQYF. The DNA of the CDR3 is TGTGCCTCCCGAGGGACTACCACTAGCACAGATACGCAGTATTTT.

CDR3 DNA sequence: TGTGCCAGCACCGAAATACGAGAGCGGGAGAACTACAATGAGCAGTTCTTC. As protein: CASTEIRERENYNEQFF. V is TRBV2 and J is TRBJ2-1; TRBD2 aligns across 8 bases. This CDR3 comprises 17 residues. J lost 3 bases, V lost 7 bases, and 14 bases had no gene match. Germline CDR1 is SNHLY and CDR2 is FYNNEI.

This clone came up a few times. The chain employs TRBV21-1 and TRBJ1-3; the table gives TRBD1 as D, unverified against the DNA. TRBV21-1 represents a pseudogene. The CDR3 is 21 residues long. The CDR3 reads CASSKGKLFMGTSSSGNTIYF. CDR3 DNA sequence: TGTGCCAGCAGCAAAGGAAAGCTCTTTATGGGCACATCGAGCTCTGGAAACACCATATATTTT.

The chain carries TRBV7-9 and TRBJ2-7; the match to TRBD1 covers 9 bases. This CDR3 has 14 residues. With V trimmed by 4 bases and J by 6 bases, 7 bases remained unmatched. Germline V gives CDR1 SEHNR, CDR2 FQNEAQ (reference sequence). CDR3 coding DNA: TGTGCCAGCAGCTCGGGACAGGGAAGGGTCGAGCAGTACTTC. This translates into CASSSGQGRVEQYF.

The chain recombines TRBV7-6 with TRBJ2-1; D might be TRBD1 (6 bases). Deletions cut 6 bases from V and 2 bases from J, with 14 bases between. Germline loops: CDR1 SGHVS, CDR2 FNYEAQ. The CDR3 consists of 15 residues. CDR3 loop: CASSYTGSPYNEQFF. DNA for the CDR3: TGTGCCAGCAGTTATACAGGGTCGCCCTACAATGAGCAGTTCTTC.

The chain carries TRBV7-3 and TRBJ2-3; D is unclear. CDR1 and CDR2 from the germline V gene are SGHTA and FQGTGA. This CDR3 is 13 amino acids long. V lost 5 bases to trimming and J lost 6 bases, with 12 bases between them. CDR3: CASSPRGSDTQYF. In DNA, the CDR3 is TGTGCCAGCAGCCCCCGAGGATCCGATACGCAGTATTTT.

The chain links TRBV9 to TRBJ2-1, with 12 bases aligning to TRBD2. J lost 9 bases, V lost 0 bases, and 10 bases had no gene match. The CDR3 is made up of 17 amino acids. Germline values: CDR1 SGDLS, CDR2 YYNGEE. Here the CDR3 reads CASSVDRTSGDRGEQFF. The CDR3 region has the DNA TGTGCCAGCAGCGTAGATCGGACTAGCGGGGATAGGGGTGAGCAGTTCTTC.

This chain joins TRBV5-4 and TRBJ1-4, with D maybe TRBD1 (5 bases). Trimming shortened V by 1 base and J by 7 bases, and 11 bases separated the two germline ends. CDR1 SGHNT and CDR2 YYREEE come from the germline V gene (reference sequence). The CDR3 is made up of 14 amino acids. The CDR3 loop is CASSLRNTGEKLFF. In DNA, the CDR3 is TGTGCCAGCAGCTTGAGAAATACAGGTGAAAAACTGTTTTTT.